The T cell receptor (beta chain) described here comes from a study of post-analysis software for immune sequencing data (dated by TCRdb to between 2015 and 2016). With regard to the full study: Recorded disease courses included relapsing-remitting, secondary progressive and progressive-relapsing multiple sclerosis, with some patients lacking subtype annotation. A subset of samples was prepared in parallel using single-end sample barcoding, then pooled and co-amplified after Illumina adapter ligation. The patient repertoires were set against around ten previously published healthy control repertoires from donors whose ages ranged from roughly 6 to 25 years. Beyond this particular receptor, the publication reports: Four or five TRBV segments, including TRBV5-6, TRBV5-1 and TRBV20-1, were significantly more frequent in patients than controls. The multiple sclerosis patient group was slightly younger than the control group. Strong co-clustering of samples prepared in the same batch was shown by direct clustering with F measure, prompting a batch-effect correction. Compared with controls, multiple sclerosis patients had significantly lower normalized Chao1 diversity, a finding suggesting substantial peripheral T-cell clonal expansion.

To demonstrate the VDJtools post-analysis software, TCR beta repertoires were profiled from the peripheral blood of 13 young patients with multiple sclerosis. The patients with multiple sclerosis were children and adolescents between roughly 6 and 17 years of age. Worth noting for this clonotype: What antigen it recognizes has not been identified. Base qualities are not recorded, but no much larger clone differs from it by a single base.

From V the trimming removes 5 bases and from J it removes 0 bases, while the gene matches leave 7 bases of the junction unaccounted for. Reading from cysteine to phenylalanine, the CDR3 counts 17 amino acids. Here the CDR3 DNA is all that survives: 51 bases in frame from base 1. The germline V gene provides CDR1 SGDLS and CDR2 YYNGEE. Preparation of the library involved PCR. The sequencer listed for this sample is Illumina HiSeq 2500. To reduce PCR and sequencing biases, unique molecular identifiers were built into the TCR beta cDNA libraries. Every 1 to 10 million input T cells yielded 500,000 or so cDNA molecules, meaning each molecule approximated one T cell. Patient libraries were prepared and sequenced with the same protocol used for the earlier healthy control dataset. Samples belonging to the same batch were prepared together, multiplexed and sequenced on a shared HiSeq lane. As for the authors' bioinformatics: Raw barcoded reads were processed with MIGEC, discarding single-read molecular identifier groups before consensus assembly and CDR3 extraction. Clonotype tables were post-analysed with VDJtools, normalizing diversity by down-sampling all datasets to the smallest sample size. Repertoire overlap clustering matched CDR3 amino acid but not nucleotide sequences to correct batch-related cross-sample contamination. TCRdb itself trimmed the public reads at Q25 with fastp, ran MiXCR and retained productive beta chains. Identical CDR3 proteins give one entry, which carries the most common genes and DNA. Here the V and J calls rest on TCRdb's processing, not on the authors' analysis. This sample has 600,000 to 750,000 distinct CDR3 sequences in its table, and 55% to 70% of those were observed once. The ten biggest clones cover 11% of the sample.

Recombination linked TRBV9 to TRBJ2-6, and 8 bases in between align with TRBD1. The clonotype originates from a girl aged 2 to 10 with multiple sclerosis. Sequencing was carried out using blood. The nucleotide sequence reads as follows: TGTGCCAGCAGGAGGACAGGGTTAAGCTCTGGGGCCAACGTCCTGACTTTC. Its product reads: CASRRTGLSSGANVLTF.